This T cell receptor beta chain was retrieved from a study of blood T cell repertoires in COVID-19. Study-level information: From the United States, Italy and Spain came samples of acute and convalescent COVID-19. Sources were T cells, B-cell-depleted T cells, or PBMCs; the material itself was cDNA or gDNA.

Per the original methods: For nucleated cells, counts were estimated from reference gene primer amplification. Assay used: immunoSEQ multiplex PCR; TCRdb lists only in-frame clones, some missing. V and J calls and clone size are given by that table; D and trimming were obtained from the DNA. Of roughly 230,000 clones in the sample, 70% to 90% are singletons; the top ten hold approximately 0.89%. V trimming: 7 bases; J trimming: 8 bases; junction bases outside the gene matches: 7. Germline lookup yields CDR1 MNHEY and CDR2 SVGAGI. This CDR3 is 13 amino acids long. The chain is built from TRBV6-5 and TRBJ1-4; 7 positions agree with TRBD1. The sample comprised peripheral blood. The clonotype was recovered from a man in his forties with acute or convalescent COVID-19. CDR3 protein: CASTRNRGEKLFF. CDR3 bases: TGTGCCAGCACCCGTAACAGGGGAGAAAAACTGTTTTTT.